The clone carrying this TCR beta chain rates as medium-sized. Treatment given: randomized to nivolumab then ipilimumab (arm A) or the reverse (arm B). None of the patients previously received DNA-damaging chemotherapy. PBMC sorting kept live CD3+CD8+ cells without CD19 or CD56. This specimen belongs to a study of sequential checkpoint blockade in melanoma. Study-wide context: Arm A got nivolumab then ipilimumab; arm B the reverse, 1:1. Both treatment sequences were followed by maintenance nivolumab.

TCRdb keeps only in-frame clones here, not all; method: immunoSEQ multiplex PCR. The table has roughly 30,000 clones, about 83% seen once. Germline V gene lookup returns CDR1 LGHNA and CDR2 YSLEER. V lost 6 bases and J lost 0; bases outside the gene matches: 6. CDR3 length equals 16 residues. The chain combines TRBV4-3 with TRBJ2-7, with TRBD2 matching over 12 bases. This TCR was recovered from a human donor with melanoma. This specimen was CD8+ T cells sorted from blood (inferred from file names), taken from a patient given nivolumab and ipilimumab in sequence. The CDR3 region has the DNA TGCGCCAGCAGGCTAGAGACTAGCGGGAGCTCCTACGAGCAGTACTTC. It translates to CASRLETSGSSYEQYF.